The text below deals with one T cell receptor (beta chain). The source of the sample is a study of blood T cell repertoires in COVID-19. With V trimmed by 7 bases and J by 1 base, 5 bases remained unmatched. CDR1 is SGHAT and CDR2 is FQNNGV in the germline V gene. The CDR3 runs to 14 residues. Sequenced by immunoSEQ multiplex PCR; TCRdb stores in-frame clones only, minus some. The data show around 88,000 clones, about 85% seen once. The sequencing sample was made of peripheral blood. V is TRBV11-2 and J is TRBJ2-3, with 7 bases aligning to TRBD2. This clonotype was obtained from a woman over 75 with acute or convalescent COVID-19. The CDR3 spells CASKVAGGTDTQYF. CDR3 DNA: TGTGCCAGCAAAGTGGCGGGGGGCACAGATACGCAGTATTTT.